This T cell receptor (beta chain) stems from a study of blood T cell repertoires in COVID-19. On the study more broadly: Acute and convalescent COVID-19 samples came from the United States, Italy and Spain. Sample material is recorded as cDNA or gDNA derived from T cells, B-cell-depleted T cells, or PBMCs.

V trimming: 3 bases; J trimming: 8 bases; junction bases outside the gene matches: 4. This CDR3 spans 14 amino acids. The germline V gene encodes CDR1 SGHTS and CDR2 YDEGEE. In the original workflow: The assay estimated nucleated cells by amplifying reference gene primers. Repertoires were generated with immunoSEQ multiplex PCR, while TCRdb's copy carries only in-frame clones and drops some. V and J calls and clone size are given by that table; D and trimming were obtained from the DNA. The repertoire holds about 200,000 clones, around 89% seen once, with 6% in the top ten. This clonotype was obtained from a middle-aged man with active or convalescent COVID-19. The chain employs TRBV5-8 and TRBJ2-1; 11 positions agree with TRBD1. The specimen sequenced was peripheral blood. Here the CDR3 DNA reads TGTGCCAGCAGCTCGGACAGGGGGCGGGATGAGCAGTTCTTC. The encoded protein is CASSSDRGRDEQFF.